These 32 T cell receptor beta chains came from one sample sequenced in a study of regulatory T cells in long-lasting Graves disease. Through Arm-PCR of CDR3 regions and iRepertoire HTBI primers, TCR beta libraries were built. TCRdb fed the multiplex PCR reads into MiXCR, producing one record per CDR3 protein. The sample shows 350,000 to 450,000 distinct CDR3 sequences, roughly 15% of them seen only once. Time point indicated: newly diagnosed GD, antithyroid drugs for less than 3 months. Preparation of the TCR library used RNA extracted from PBMCs. These records were also assigned to another study, of T cells in Graves' hyperthyroidism and ophthalmopathy.

The source material was peripheral blood mononuclear cells (PBMCs), sampled at new diagnosis, from a patient treated with antithyroid drugs. The receptors derive from a woman between 40 and 50 years old with Graves disease.

There are a few counts of this clonotype. This chain uses TRBV27 with TRBJ2-1; 8 nucleotides align to TRBD1. Germline CDR1 MNHEY, CDR2 SMNVEV (reference sequence). CDR3 size: 15 residues. The junction had 8 bases not matched to a gene; V was cut back by 3 bases and J by 7 bases. CDR3 region: CASSFSQGAQNEQFF. CDR3 nucleotide sequence: TGTGCCAGCAGTTTTTCGCAGGGGGCGCAGAATGAGCAGTTCTTC.

This clonotype was recorded many times. The V and J genes are TRBV11-2 and TRBJ1-3; D uncertain. The CDR3 is made up of 16 amino acids. Germline V gives CDR1 SGHAT, CDR2 FQNNGV. Trimming stripped 0 bases from V and 2 bases from J, with 11 bases between. This chain's CDR3 is CASSLDRMGTGNTIYF. The CDR3 DNA reads as TGTGCCAGCAGCTTAGATAGAATGGGCACTGGAAACACCATATATTTT.

Many counts were recorded for this clonotype. The V gene is TRBV12-3 or TRBV12-4, the J gene TRBJ2-5; 11 bases agree with TRBD2. V lost 1 base to trimming and J lost 4 bases; unmatched junction nucleotides: 5. This CDR3 comprises 16 residues. The CDR3 DNA reads TGTGCCAGCAGTTTAGGTAAACTAGCGGGAGTAGAGACCCAGTACTTC. It translates to CASSLGKLAGVETQYF.

This clonotype was seen at least ten times. The V and J genes are TRBV14 and TRBJ2-4, with a possible D match to TRBD1 (6 bases). Trimming removed 4 bases from V and 6 bases from J, with 22 bases in between. This CDR3 has 17 residues. CDR1 is SGHDN, CDR2 FVKESK, per germline. The CDR3 spells CASSPRGSGAVANIQYF. DNA for the CDR3: TGTGCCAGCAGCCCTAGGGGGAGTGGGGCGGTTGCAAACATTCAGTACTTC.

Ten or more counts support this clonotype. The genes are TRBV24-1 and TRBJ2-2; possible D gene TRBD2, 5 bases. This CDR3 contains 14 residues. Trimming removed 0 bases from V and 7 bases from J, with 8 bases in between. Germline V CDR1 and CDR2: KGHDR, SFDVKD. CDR3 coding DNA: TGTGCCACCAGTGATTTGCTAGCTCACGGGGAGCTGTTTTTT. Its protein product is CATSDLLAHGELFF.

The CDR3 loop is CATSRDRVKTDTQYF. DNA for the CDR3: TGTGCCACCAGCAGAGATCGGGTCAAAACAGATACGCAGTATTTT. The chain has TRBV15 and TRBJ2-3; D unclear. CDR1 LNHNV and CDR2 YYDKDF come from the germline V gene (reference sequence). The germline V and J ends were trimmed by 0 bases and 3 bases, with 10 bases remaining between them. The CDR3 sequence is 15 residues long.

This clonotype showed up many times. V and J are TRBV20-1 and TRBJ2-5, with 9 bases lining up with TRBD1. Per the germline V gene, CDR1 is DFQATT and CDR2 is SNEGSKA (reference sequence). The trim removed 5 bases at V and 5 bases at J, leaving 6 bases unmatched. The CDR3 contains 13 residues. The CDR3 DNA follows: TGCAGTGCTGGGGGACAGGGCAGGGAGACCCAGTACTTC. Translated, it gives CSAGGQGRETQYF.

This clonotype was seen many times. The V and J genes are TRBV27 and TRBJ2-5, with 10 bases matching TRBD2. This CDR3 has 15 residues. J gave up 2 bases and V 8 bases, and 8 bases lay outside the gene matches. Germline V gene sequence: CDR1 MNHEY, CDR2 SMNVEV (reference sequence). CDR3 loop: CASSGTSVKQETQYF. DNA for the CDR3: TGTGCCAGCTCGGGGACTAGCGTCAAACAAGAGACCCAGTACTTC.

This clonotype was observed many times. The chain recombines TRBV30 with TRBJ2-5, with D possibly being TRBD1 (7 bases). The CDR3 loop spans 13 amino acids. CDR1 and CDR2 (germline): GTSNPN, SVGIG (reference sequence). V was pared by 7 bases and J by 4 bases, with 16 bases between. In nucleotides, the CDR3 is TGTGCCTCGACTAACAGGGGAGGAGAGACCCAGTACTTC. Its translation is CASTNRGGETQYF.

This clonotype has at least ten counts. The J gene is TRBJ1-5, the V gene TRBV5-5; 9 bases are shared with TRBD1. The ends lost 4 bases at V and 2 bases at J; junction bases unmatched: 7. CDR3 length equals 16 residues. From germline, CDR1 is SGHKS and CDR2 YYEKEE (reference sequence). The CDR3 here is CASSGGTGSGNQPQHF. The CDR3 nucleotides are TGTGCCAGCAGCGGTGGGACAGGGTCAGGCAATCAGCCCCAGCATTTT.

This clonotype has ten or more counts. The rearrangement uses TRBV6-1 and TRBJ2-7; no clear D gene. The CDR3 has 13 amino acids. Trimming shortened V by 6 bases and J by 7 bases, and 16 bases separated the two germline ends. From germline, CDR1 is MNHNS and CDR2 SASEGT. CDR3 sequence: CASSPRRDGEQYF. CDR3 bases: TGTGCCAGCAGCCCAAGGCGCGACGGTGAGCAGTACTTC.

The gene calls are TRBV19 and TRBJ2-3; the D gene could be TRBD1 or TRBD2 (5 bases each). Germline lookup yields CDR1 LNHDA and CDR2 SQIVND (reference sequence). V lost 6 bases to trimming and J lost 0 bases, with 10 bases between them. This CDR3 has 14 amino acids. The CDR3 region has the DNA TGTGCCAGTAGACGGGACCTTAGCACAGATACGCAGTATTTT. Residues: CASRRDLSTDTQYF.

The genes are TRBV28 and TRBJ1-2, with D uncertain. The CDR3 is 14 amino acids. Germline lookup yields CDR1 MDHEN and CDR2 SYDVKM. V was trimmed by 7 bases and J by 7 bases, leaving 19 bases between them. The CDR3 DNA reads as TGTGCCAGCACCACGGCATGGGGTGTGGGTGGCTACACCTTC. Translating gives CASTTAWGVGGYTF.

This clonotype was found a few times. The chain is built from TRBV7-9 and TRBJ1-2; D unresolved. This CDR3 has 12 amino acids. Deletions cut 1 base from V and 7 bases from J, with 7 bases between. Germline V gives CDR1 SEHNR, CDR2 FQNEAQ (reference sequence). The CDR3 region is CASSLELFGYTF. The CDR3 nucleotides read TGTGCCAGCAGCTTAGAACTTTTTGGCTACACCTTC.

This chain connects TRBV18 to TRBJ2-2; unclear D gene. Germline V gene lookup returns CDR1 KGHSH and CDR2 LQKENI. Trimming left V 6 bases short and J 5 bases short, with 19 bases between. This CDR3 is built from 16 residues. The CDR3, as DNA: TGTGCCAGCTCCTCGCAGCAGTGGGCGCGGACCGGGGAGCTGTTTTTT. It specifies CASSSQQWARTGELFF.

This clonotype has at least ten counts. The gene calls are TRBV3-1 and TRBJ2-2; 10 bases agree with TRBD1. The CDR3 has 14 residues. The V segment lost 2 bases and the J segment 8 bases; nucleotides outside the gene matches: 2. Germline loops: CDR1 LGHDT, CDR2 YNNKEL (reference sequence). Here the CDR3 reads CASSQRQGAGELFF. CDR3 nucleotide sequence: TGTGCCAGCAGCCAAAGACAGGGGGCAGGGGAGCTGTTTTTT.

This clonotype was recorded many times. The genes are TRBV20-1 and TRBJ1-4, with 7 nucleotides matching TRBD1. Unmatched junction bases numbered 8, after V lost 3 bases and J lost 7 bases. CDR3 length equals 14 residues. Germline values: CDR1 DFQATT, CDR2 SNEGSKA (reference sequence). The CDR3 loop reads CSASSAGGSEKLFF. The CDR3, as DNA: TGCAGTGCTAGCTCCGCAGGGGGAAGTGAAAAACTGTTTTTT.

This clonotype has at least ten counts. The J gene is TRBJ2-1, the V gene TRBV28; 14 nucleotides align to TRBD2. The CDR3 totals 16 residues. The trim removed 2 bases at V and 12 bases at J, leaving 9 bases unmatched. Germline lookup yields CDR1 MDHEN and CDR2 SYDVKM. CDR3 region: CASSLRGTSGSVTQFF. The CDR3 DNA reads TGTGCCAGCAGTTTACGGGGGACTAGCGGGAGCGTAACGCAGTTCTTC.

The chain couples TRBV29-1 to TRBJ2-1; D not certain. V lost 7 bases, J lost 4 bases, and 8 bases lay in between. The germline V gene has CDR1 SQVTM and CDR2 ANQGSEA. CDR3 length: 11 amino acids. CDR3 loop: CSADFYNEQFF. CDR3 DNA sequence: TGCAGCGCTGACTTTTACAATGAGCAGTTCTTC.

The chain uses TRBV4-1 and TRBJ2-7; TRBD1 matches 10 bases. Germline CDR1 is MGHRA and CDR2 is YSYEKL. V gave up 0 bases and J gave up 7 bases; unmatched junction bases: 9. The CDR3 runs 16 residues. CDR3: CASSQEGTGELGEQYF. The CDR3, as DNA: TGCGCCAGCAGCCAAGAAGGGACAGGGGAGCTGGGTGAGCAGTACTTC.

This clonotype was seen many times. The J gene is TRBJ2-3, the V gene TRBV2; 7 positions agree with TRBD2. The V gene end was trimmed by 0 bases and the J gene end by 3 bases; junction bases not matched to a gene: 3. Germline loops: CDR1 SNHLY, CDR2 FYNNEI. This CDR3 has 15 amino acids. CDR3 residues: CASSEAWGGTDTQYF. The CDR3 DNA reads as TGTGCCAGCAGTGAAGCGTGGGGGGGAACAGATACGCAGTATTTT.

In its sample, this clonotype was seen many times. This chain connects TRBV6-5 to TRBJ1-2; D not certain. This CDR3 has 17 amino acids. V shed 2 bases and J shed 4 bases, with 20 bases lying between them. Germline lookup yields CDR1 MNHEY and CDR2 SVGAGI. The CDR3 is CASSYNPGQRETYGYTF. DNA of the CDR3: TGTGCCAGCAGTTACAACCCTGGGCAGAGGGAGACCTATGGCTACACCTTC.

This clonotype was detected only a few times. CDR3 nucleotides: TGTGCCACAAACCGGGACAGGGCATCCTACGAGCAGTACTTC. Translation gives CATNRDRASYEQYF. The V call is TRBV28, the J call TRBJ2-7, with 9 bases lining up with TRBD1. V dropped 10 bases and J dropped 1; count of bases not matched to a gene: 8. CDR1 and CDR2 (germline): MDHEN, SYDVKM. CDR3 length: 14 amino acids.

The chain carries TRBV12-5 and TRBJ2-7; D gene ambiguous. The V gene lost 1 base and the J gene lost 2 bases, with 9 bases spanning the gap. The CDR3 has 14 amino acids. Germline loops: CDR1 LGHNT, CDR2 FRNRAP. Written as DNA, the CDR3 is TGTGCTAGTGGTTTGGGGTCAGACGCCTACGAGCAGTACTTC. Translating it yields CASGLGSDAYEQYF.

This clonotype was detected only a few times. Because the CDR3 is missing its conserved closing phenylalanine or tryptophan, this is likely a read error. This rearrangement joins TRBV7-9 to TRBJ2-7; 14 bases align to TRBD2. Germline values: CDR1 SEHNR, CDR2 FQNEAQ (reference sequence). With V trimmed by 0 bases and J by 0 bases, 10 bases remained unmatched. The CDR3 contains 20 residues. The CDR3 loop reads CASSLAGLAGDPLCSYEQYL. The CDR3 region has the DNA TGTGCCAGCAGCTTAGCGGGACTAGCGGGAGACCCTTTATGCTCCTACGAGCAGTACCTC.

This clonotype was counted many times. The rearrangement joins TRBV15 to TRBJ2-2, with 13 bases that match TRBD2. V shed 3 bases, J shed 4 bases, and the junction held 17 bases outside the gene matches. Germline CDR1 and CDR2: LNHNV and YYDKDF (reference sequence). The CDR3 totals 21 residues. The CDR3 reads CATSRDHDLLAGGPGTGELFF. As DNA, the CDR3 is TGTGCCACCAGCAGGGACCACGACTTACTAGCGGGAGGGCCAGGCACCGGGGAGCTGTTTTTT.

J is TRBJ2-7 and V is TRBV10-3; weak D call: TRBD1 (6 bases). CDR1 and CDR2 (germline): ENHRY, SYGVKD. The germline V and J ends were trimmed by 8 bases and 3 bases, with 8 bases remaining between them. CDR3 size: 11 residues. The CDR3 is CAIGQIYEQYF. CDR3 coding DNA: TGTGCCATCGGACAGATCTACGAGCAGTACTTC.

About this clonotype: Germline and junction disagree at one end, which may indicate a read error. The chain uses TRBV4-2 and TRBJ2-7; D is ambiguous. CDR1 and CDR2 (germline): LGHNA, YNFKEQ. The CDR3 has 15 amino acids. CDR3 protein: CASSQDRSVSYGQYF. CDR3 nucleotide sequence: TGTGCCAGCAGCCAAGATAGATCGGTTTCCTACGGGCAGTACTTC.

At least ten counts were recorded for this clonotype. V usage is TRBV20-1 and J usage is TRBJ2-3; D perhaps matches TRBD2 (6 bases). Germline CDR1 is DFQATT and CDR2 is SNEGSKA (reference sequence). The V end was cut by 8 bases, the J end by 2 bases, with 14 bases between. The CDR3 has 13 amino acids. CDR3 coding DNA: TGCAGTCCACAGACTAGAGACACAGATACGCAGTATTTT. This encodes CSPQTRDTDTQYF.

The table lists this clonotype with many counts. The gene calls are TRBV10-3 and TRBJ2-5; possible D gene TRBD1, 5 bases. CDR3 length: 12 residues. From germline, CDR1 is ENHRY and CDR2 SYGVKD. Trimming took 4 bases from V and 5 from J, leaving 8 bases between them. CDR3 nucleotides: TGTGCCATCAGTGCAGGGCTGGAGACCCAGTACTTC. It translates to CAISAGLETQYF.

This clonotype was picked up many times. The chain carries TRBV18 and TRBJ2-5; D is uncertain. CDR1 KGHSH and CDR2 LQKENI come from the germline V gene. V was pared by 3 bases and J by 0 bases, with 2 bases between. The CDR3 is 12 amino acids. The CDR3 is CASSPYQETQYF. The CDR3 DNA follows: TGTGCCAGCTCACCGTACCAAGAGACCCAGTACTTC.

Note on this clonotype: A much larger clone is a single base away; this may be a read error. This sequence joins TRBV2 and TRBJ2-1; D is ambiguous. Between the trimmed V and J ends, which lost 5 bases and 4 bases, there was a span of 15 bases. CDR3 length: 15 amino acids. CDR1 and CDR2 from the germline V gene are SNHLY and FYNNEI. The CDR3 is CASSSNVSVYNEQFF. The CDR3 DNA reads as TGTGCCAGCAGTTCTAACGTTTCCGTTTACAATGAGCAGTTCTTC.